The rows below give T cell receptor beta chains drawn from one sample of a study of siplizumab effects on memory and regulatory T cells. Libraries were prepared by immunoSEQ multiplex PCR; TCRdb keeps only in-frame clonotypes and omits some of them. Of about 100,000 clones in the sample, 75% to 95% were seen once. Sequenced sample: CD4+ T cells sorted from blood. The receptors originated from a human donor in good health. Each CDR3 is given with its conserved first and last residue. D genes are given only for firm matches. Expanded clones get a size class; other rows say once, few or many, or leave the size out.

D gene: TRBD1; V gene: TRBV11-3; J gene: TRBJ2-7; clone size: -; CDR3 DNA: TGTGCCAGCAGCCTCACAGGGGGCGAGCAGTACTTC; CDR3 protein: CASSLTGGEQYF
D gene: -; V gene: TRBV5-1; J gene: TRBJ2-7; clone size: -; CDR3 DNA: TGCGCCAGCAGCTTTGATTTCGCCTCCTACGAGCAGTACTTC; CDR3 protein: CASSFDFASYEQYF
D gene: -; V gene: TRBV6-5; J gene: TRBJ1-4; clone size: -; CDR3 DNA: TGTGCCAGCAGTTTTTACCCGGAAGCAACTAATGAAAAACTGTTTTTT; CDR3 protein: CASSFYPEATNEKLFF
D gene: -; V gene: TRBV21-1; J gene: TRBJ2-7; clone size: -; CDR3 DNA: TGTGCCAGCAGCAAAGCCGGGGAGGCCACCTACGAGCAGTACTTC; CDR3 protein: CASSKAGEATYEQYF
D gene: -; V gene: TRBV28; J gene: TRBJ2-3; clone size: -; CDR3 DNA: TGTGCCAGCAGCCGGGGATCAGGCAGTACGCAGTATTTT; CDR3 protein: CASSRGSGSTQYF
D gene: -; V gene: TRBV5-1; J gene: TRBJ2-7; clone size: few; CDR3 DNA: TGCGCCAGCAGCCAGTCCTACGAGCAGTACTTC; CDR3 protein: CASSQSYEQYF
D gene: -; V gene: TRBV5-4; J gene: TRBJ1-1; clone size: -; CDR3 DNA: TGTGCCAGCAGCTTTGAGGTGGATGAAGCTTTCTTT; CDR3 protein: CASSFEVDEAFF
D gene: -; V gene: TRBV19; J gene: TRBJ2-7; clone size: -; CDR3 DNA: TGTGCCAGTAGTATAGAGCAGGGTCTAAGGAACGAGCAGTACTTC; CDR3 protein: CASSIEQGLRNEQYF
D gene: TRBD1; V gene: TRBV18; J gene: TRBJ2-7; clone size: -; CDR3 DNA: TGTGCCAGCTCACCTCCGAGGGGACAGGGTATCGACGAGCAGTACTTC; CDR3 protein: CASSPPRGQGIDEQYF
D gene: -; V gene: TRBV11-2; J gene: TRBJ1-1; clone size: -; CDR3 DNA: TGTGCCAGCAGTGGACAGCTGAACACTGAAGCTTTCTTT; CDR3 protein: CASSGQLNTEAFF
D gene: -; V gene: TRBV4-1; J gene: TRBJ2-7; clone size: -; CDR3 DNA: TGCGCCAGCAGCCAAGCGCTAACCTACGACGAGCAGTACTTC; CDR3 protein: CASSQALTYDEQYF
D gene: -; V gene: TRBV18; J gene: TRBJ1-1; clone size: -; CDR3 DNA: TGTGCCAGCTCACCGGACACTGAAGCTTTCTTT; CDR3 protein: CASSPDTEAFF
D gene: -; V gene: TRBV10-3; J gene: TRBJ2-5; clone size: -; CDR3 DNA: TGTGCCATCAGTGAGGGGGAGGTAGAGACCCAGTACTTC; CDR3 protein: CAISEGEVETQYF
D gene: -; V gene: TRBV25-1; J gene: TRBJ1-2; clone size: -; CDR3 DNA: TGTGTCGCCGGGACTTACTATGGCTACACCTTC; CDR3 protein: CVAGTYYGYTF
D gene: -; V gene: TRBV11-2; J gene: TRBJ1-4; clone size: -; CDR3 DNA: TGTGCCAGCAGCTTGGGTTTTGGTGAATTAGCGGAAAAACTGTTTTTT; CDR3 protein: CASSLGFGELAEKLFF
D gene: TRBD1; V gene: TRBV9; J gene: TRBJ1-3; clone size: -; CDR3 DNA: TGTGCCAGCAGCGAAGAGTGGGGACAGGTGGCCCACACCATATATTTT; CDR3 protein: CASSEEWGQVAHTIYF
D gene: -; V gene: TRBV4-1; J gene: TRBJ1-4; clone size: -; CDR3 DNA: TGCGCCAGCAGCCAGATGGTTACCTCCAATGAAAAACTGTTTTTT; CDR3 protein: CASSQMVTSNEKLFF
D gene: TRBD1; V gene: TRBV11-3; J gene: TRBJ2-1; clone size: -; CDR3 DNA: TGTGCCAGCAGCTTTGGGCCGGACAGGGGAAATGAGCAGTTCTTC; CDR3 protein: CASSFGPDRGNEQFF
D gene: -; V gene: TRBV6-1; J gene: TRBJ2-7; clone size: -; CDR3 DNA: TGTGCCAGCAGTGAACCAGGGGCCGACTCCTACGAGCAGTACTTC; CDR3 protein: CASSEPGADSYEQYF
D gene: -; V gene: TRBV14; J gene: TRBJ2-7; clone size: -; CDR3 DNA: TGTGCCAGCGCGGGGCTAGCGTGGTACGAGCAGTACTTC; CDR3 protein: CASAGLAWYEQYF
D gene: -; V gene: TRBV5-1; J gene: TRBJ2-5; clone size: once; CDR3 DNA: TGCGCCAGCAGCTTGGGAGGGAATCAAGAGACCCAGTACTTC; CDR3 protein: CASSLGGNQETQYF
D gene: -; V gene: TRBV7-2; J gene: TRBJ2-7; clone size: -; CDR3 DNA: TGTGCCAGCAGCCGGGACACCACGGGGGAGCAGTACTTC; CDR3 protein: CASSRDTTGEQYF
D gene: -; V gene: TRBV29-1; J gene: TRBJ1-3; clone size: -; CDR3 DNA: TGCAGCGCCGGAGAGCCTGGAAACACCATATATTTT; CDR3 protein: CSAGEPGNTIYF
D gene: TRBD2; V gene: TRBV6-5; J gene: TRBJ2-5; clone size: -; CDR3 DNA: TGTGCCAGCAGTTTGGTGGGGACTAGCGGGGTTGAGACCCAGTACTTC; CDR3 protein: CASSLVGTSGVETQYF
D gene: -; V gene: TRBV11-2; J gene: TRBJ2-6; clone size: -; CDR3 DNA: TGTGCCAGCAGCTTAGGGGGGGCTGGGGCCAACGTCCTGACTTTC; CDR3 protein: CASSLGGAGANVLTF
D gene: TRBD2; V gene: TRBV5-1; J gene: TRBJ2-7; clone size: -; CDR3 DNA: TGCGCCAGCAGCCCTAGCGGGGGAGGCGAGCAGTACTTC; CDR3 protein: CASSPSGGGEQYF
D gene: -; V gene: TRBV5-6; J gene: TRBJ1-2; clone size: -; CDR3 DNA: TGTGCCAGCAGCTTGAGGGGACGAACCCTCTATGGCTACACCTTC; CDR3 protein: CASSLRGRTLYGYTF
D gene: TRBD1; V gene: TRBV6-1; J gene: TRBJ1-2; clone size: -; CDR3 DNA: TGTGCCAGCAGTGAAAGCATAGGGGGCCTCTATGGCTACACCTTC; CDR3 protein: CASSESIGGLYGYTF
D gene: TRBD1; V gene: TRBV30; J gene: TRBJ2-3; clone size: -; CDR3 DNA: TGTGCCTGGAGTGTACCTGGGACAGGGACGGAAGATACGCAGTATTTT; CDR3 protein: CAWSVPGTGTEDTQYF
D gene: -; V gene: TRBV23-1; J gene: TRBJ1-3; clone size: -; CDR3 DNA: TGCGCCAGCAGTCAATCGGGGACACCCTCTGGAAACACCATATATTTT; CDR3 protein: CASSQSGTPSGNTIYF
D gene: -; V gene: TRBV19; J gene: TRBJ1-1; clone size: -; CDR3 DNA: TGTGCCAGTAGAACCTACCACACGGCTATAACTGAAGCTTTCTTT; CDR3 protein: CASRTYHTAITEAFF
D gene: -; V gene: TRBV6-5; J gene: TRBJ1-5; clone size: -; CDR3 DNA: TGTGCCAGCACGAACCATAGCAATCAGCCCCAGCATTTT; CDR3 protein: CASTNHSNQPQHF
D gene: TRBD2; V gene: TRBV7-2; J gene: TRBJ2-4; clone size: -; CDR3 DNA: TGTGCCAGCAGCTCGACTAGCGGGGGGGTTCAGTACTTC; CDR3 protein: CASSSTSGGVQYF
D gene: -; V gene: TRBV4-1; J gene: TRBJ1-1; clone size: -; CDR3 DNA: TGCGCCAGCAGCCAAGTACCGGGACCGAACACTGAAGCTTTCTTT; CDR3 protein: CASSQVPGPNTEAFF
D gene: -; V gene: TRBV7-6; J gene: TRBJ1-5; clone size: -; CDR3 DNA: TGTGCCAGCAGCTTAGGATTGAGTCAGCCCCAGCATTTT; CDR3 protein: CASSLGLSQPQHF
D gene: -; V gene: TRBV2; J gene: TRBJ2-7; clone size: -; CDR3 DNA: TGTGCCAGCAGTGACGGCTCGGGACGGAGCTCCTACGAGCAGTACTTC; CDR3 protein: CASSDGSGRSSYEQYF
D gene: -; V gene: TRBV2; J gene: TRBJ2-1; clone size: -; CDR3 DNA: TGTGCCAGCACCGGCGGAGGGGCCTACAATGAGCAGTTCTTC; CDR3 protein: CASTGGGAYNEQFF
D gene: -; V gene: TRBV6-6; J gene: TRBJ1-5; clone size: -; CDR3 DNA: TGTGCCAGCAGTTACTCTCTGGGAAGTCAGCCCCAGCATTTT; CDR3 protein: CASSYSLGSQPQHF
D gene: -; V gene: TRBV6-5; J gene: TRBJ1-1; clone size: -; CDR3 DNA: TGTGCCAGCAGTAGCGGCGTCCTGAACACTGAAGCTTTCTTT; CDR3 protein: CASSSGVLNTEAFF
D gene: -; V gene: TRBV28; J gene: TRBJ2-7; clone size: -; CDR3 DNA: TGTGCCAGCAGTTTGTACAGGGTAAATGGATACGAGCAGTACTTC; CDR3 protein: CASSLYRVNGYEQYF
D gene: TRBD1; V gene: TRBV19; J gene: TRBJ1-4; clone size: once; CDR3 DNA: TGTGCCAGTAGTATACAGGGGGCGAGTGAAAAACTGTTTTTT; CDR3 protein: CASSIQGASEKLFF
D gene: TRBD2; V gene: TRBV2; J gene: TRBJ2-7; clone size: -; CDR3 DNA: TGTGCCAGCAGTGATACCGGGGGGTACGAGCAGTACTTC; CDR3 protein: CASSDTGGYEQYF
D gene: TRBD1; V gene: TRBV7-3; J gene: TRBJ2-3; clone size: -; CDR3 DNA: TGTGCCAGCAGCCAGATGGGGACAGGGTACGCAGATACGCAGTATTTT; CDR3 protein: CASSQMGTGYADTQYF
D gene: -; V gene: TRBV4-3; J gene: TRBJ1-1; clone size: -; CDR3 DNA: TGCGCCAGCAGCCAAGATCTGAGACACCTGAACACTGAAGCTTTCTTT; CDR3 protein: CASSQDLRHLNTEAFF
D gene: -; V gene: TRBV13; J gene: TRBJ1-2; clone size: -; CDR3 DNA: TGTGCCAGCAGTCTTGTCTTTTATGGCTACACCTTC; CDR3 protein: CASSLVFYGYTF
D gene: -; V gene: TRBV20-1; J gene: TRBJ2-3; clone size: -; CDR3 DNA: TGCAGGGTACTACGGGGGGATACGCAGTATTTT; CDR3 protein: CRVLRGDTQYF
D gene: -; V gene: TRBV28; J gene: TRBJ1-5; clone size: -; CDR3 DNA: TGTGCCAGCAGTTTGCCCCGGGACAACAATCAGCCCCAGCATTTT; CDR3 protein: CASSLPRDNNQPQHF
D gene: -; V gene: TRBV6-5; J gene: TRBJ2-3; clone size: once; CDR3 DNA: TGTGCCAGCAGGGAGACAGGTGGGGCAGATACGCAGTATTTT; CDR3 protein: CASRETGGADTQYF
D gene: -; V gene: TRBV7-2; J gene: TRBJ2-1; clone size: -; CDR3 DNA: TGTGCCAGCAGAAGAGCGGGCAGCTCCTACAATGAGCAGTTCTTC; CDR3 protein: CASRRAGSSYNEQFF
D gene: TRBD1; V gene: TRBV5-1; J gene: TRBJ1-5; clone size: -; CDR3 DNA: TGCGCCAGCAGCTCGGGACAGGGTAATCAGCCCCAGCATTTT; CDR3 protein: CASSSGQGNQPQHF
D gene: TRBD1; V gene: TRBV29-1; J gene: TRBJ1-2; clone size: -; CDR3 DNA: TGCAGCGTGGGGGGGACAGGGGACCATGGCTACACCTTC; CDR3 protein: CSVGGTGDHGYTF
D gene: -; V gene: TRBV18; J gene: TRBJ1-4; clone size: -; CDR3 DNA: TGTGCCAGCTCACCCGACAGCTATGAAAAACTGTTTTTT; CDR3 protein: CASSPDSYEKLFF
D gene: TRBD1; V gene: TRBV10-3; J gene: TRBJ1-5; clone size: few; CDR3 DNA: TGTGCCACTTCCGGGACAGGGCCAGATCAGCCCCAGCATTTT; CDR3 protein: CATSGTGPDQPQHF
D gene: TRBD2; V gene: TRBV7-2; J gene: TRBJ2-5; clone size: -; CDR3 DNA: TGTGCCAGCAGCTTAGTAGCGGCTAGCGGGGGGAGGGAGACCCAGTACTTC; CDR3 protein: CASSLVAASGGRETQYF
D gene: TRBD1; V gene: TRBV7-2; J gene: TRBJ2-1; clone size: -; CDR3 DNA: TGTGCCAGCAGCTTAGGAACCGGGACAGGGTTCAATGAGCAGTTCTTC; CDR3 protein: CASSLGTGTGFNEQFF
D gene: TRBD2; V gene: TRBV19; J gene: TRBJ2-7; clone size: -; CDR3 DNA: TGTGCCAGTAGTATGATTAGCGGGGGGCCCTACGAGCAGTACTTC; CDR3 protein: CASSMISGGPYEQYF